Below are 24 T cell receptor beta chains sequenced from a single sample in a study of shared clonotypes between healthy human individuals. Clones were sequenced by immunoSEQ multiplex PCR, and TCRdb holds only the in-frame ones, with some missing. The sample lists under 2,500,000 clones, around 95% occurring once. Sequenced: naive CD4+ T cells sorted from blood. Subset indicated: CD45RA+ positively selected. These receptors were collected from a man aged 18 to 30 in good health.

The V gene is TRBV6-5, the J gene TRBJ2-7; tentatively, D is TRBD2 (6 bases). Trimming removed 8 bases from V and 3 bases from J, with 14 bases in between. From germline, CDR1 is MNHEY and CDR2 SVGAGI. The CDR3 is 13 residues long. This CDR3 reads CASASRLVYEQYF. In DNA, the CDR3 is TGTGCCAGCGCGTCGAGACTAGTCTACGAGCAGTACTTC.

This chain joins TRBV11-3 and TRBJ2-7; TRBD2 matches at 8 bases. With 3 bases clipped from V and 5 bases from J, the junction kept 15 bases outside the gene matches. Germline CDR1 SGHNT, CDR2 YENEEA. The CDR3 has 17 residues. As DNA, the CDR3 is TGTGCCAGCAGCTTCAGGCGAAAAGCGGGAGTTGAGGACGAGCAGTACTTC. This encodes CASSFRRKAGVEDEQYF.

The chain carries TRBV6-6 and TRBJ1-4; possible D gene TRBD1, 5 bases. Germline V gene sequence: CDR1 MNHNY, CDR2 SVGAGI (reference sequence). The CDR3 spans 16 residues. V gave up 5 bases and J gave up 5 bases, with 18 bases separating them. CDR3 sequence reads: CASSPRGLGVNEKLFF. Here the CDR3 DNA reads TGTGCCAGCAGTCCTAGGGGACTGGGGGTAAATGAAAAACTGTTTTTT.

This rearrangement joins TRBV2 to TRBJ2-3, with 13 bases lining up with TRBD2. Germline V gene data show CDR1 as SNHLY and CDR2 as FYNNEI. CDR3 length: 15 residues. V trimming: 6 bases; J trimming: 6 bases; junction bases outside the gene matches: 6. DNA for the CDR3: TGTGCCAGCAGCGAACTAGCGGGGGGGAGGGATACGCAGTATTTT. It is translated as CASSELAGGRDTQYF.

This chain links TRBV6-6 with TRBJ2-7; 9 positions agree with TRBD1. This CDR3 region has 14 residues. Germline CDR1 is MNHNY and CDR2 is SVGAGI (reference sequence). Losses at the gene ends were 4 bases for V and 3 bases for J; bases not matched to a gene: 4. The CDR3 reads CASSLDRGGYEQYF. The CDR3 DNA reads TGTGCCAGCAGTTTGGACAGGGGAGGCTACGAGCAGTACTTC.

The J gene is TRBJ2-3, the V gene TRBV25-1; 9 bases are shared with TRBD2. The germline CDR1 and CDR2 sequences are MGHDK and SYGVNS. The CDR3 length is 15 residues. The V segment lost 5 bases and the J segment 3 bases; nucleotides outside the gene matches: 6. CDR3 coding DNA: TGTGCCAGCAGTCTGGGCGGGGGGGCAACAGATACGCAGTATTTT. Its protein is CASSLGGGATDTQYF.

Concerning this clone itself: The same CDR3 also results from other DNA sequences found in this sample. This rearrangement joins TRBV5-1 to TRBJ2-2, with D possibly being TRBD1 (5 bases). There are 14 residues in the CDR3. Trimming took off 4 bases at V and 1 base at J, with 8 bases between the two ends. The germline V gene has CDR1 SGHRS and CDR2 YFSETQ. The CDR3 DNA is TGCGCCAGCAGCACAGGACAGAACACCGGGGAGCTGTTTTTT. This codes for CASSTGQNTGELFF.

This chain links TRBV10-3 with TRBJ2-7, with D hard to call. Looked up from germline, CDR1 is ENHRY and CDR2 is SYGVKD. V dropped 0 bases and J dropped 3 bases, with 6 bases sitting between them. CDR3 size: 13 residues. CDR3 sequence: CAISESVGYEQYF. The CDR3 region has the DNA TGTGCCATCAGTGAGTCCGTAGGCTACGAGCAGTACTTC.

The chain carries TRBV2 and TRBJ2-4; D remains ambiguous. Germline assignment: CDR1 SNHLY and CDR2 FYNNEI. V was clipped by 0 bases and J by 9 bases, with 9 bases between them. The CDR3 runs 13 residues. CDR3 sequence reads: CASSEALSTIQYF. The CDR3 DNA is TGTGCCAGCAGTGAAGCGCTTTCTACCATTCAGTACTTC. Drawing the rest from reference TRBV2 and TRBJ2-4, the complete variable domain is EPEVTQTPSHQVTQMGQEVILRCVPISNHLYFYWYRQILGQKVEFLVSFYNNEISEKSEIFDDQFSVERPDGSNFTLKIRSTKLEDSAMYFCASSEALSTIQYFGAGTRLSVL.

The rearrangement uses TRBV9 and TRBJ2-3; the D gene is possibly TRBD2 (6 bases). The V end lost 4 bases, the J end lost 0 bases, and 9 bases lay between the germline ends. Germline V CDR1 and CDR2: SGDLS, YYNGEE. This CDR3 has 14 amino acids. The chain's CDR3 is CASSPGTSTDTQYF. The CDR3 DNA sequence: TGTGCCAGCAGCCCGGGGACTAGCACAGATACGCAGTATTTT.

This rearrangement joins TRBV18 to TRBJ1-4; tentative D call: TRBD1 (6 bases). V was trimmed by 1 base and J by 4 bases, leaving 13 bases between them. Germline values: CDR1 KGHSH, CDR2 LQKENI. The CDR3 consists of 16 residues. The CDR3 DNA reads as TGTGCCAGCTCACCACAGCAGGGCAGGGGTAATGAAAAACTGTTTTTT. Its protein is CASSPQQGRGNEKLFF.

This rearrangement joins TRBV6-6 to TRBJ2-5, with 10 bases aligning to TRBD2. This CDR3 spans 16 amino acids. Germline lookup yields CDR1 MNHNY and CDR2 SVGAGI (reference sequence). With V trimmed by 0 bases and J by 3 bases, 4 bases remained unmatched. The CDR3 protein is CASSYSRLAGEETQYF. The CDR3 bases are TGTGCCAGCAGTTACTCGAGGCTAGCGGGAGAAGAGACCCAGTACTTC.

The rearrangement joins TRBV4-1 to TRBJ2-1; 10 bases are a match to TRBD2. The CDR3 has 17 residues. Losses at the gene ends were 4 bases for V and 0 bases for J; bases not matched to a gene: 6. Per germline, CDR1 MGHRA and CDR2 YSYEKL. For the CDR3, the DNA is TGCGCCAGCAGCCTAGCGGGGGGAAAACCCTCCTACAATGAGCAGTTCTTC. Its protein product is CASSLAGGKPSYNEQFF.

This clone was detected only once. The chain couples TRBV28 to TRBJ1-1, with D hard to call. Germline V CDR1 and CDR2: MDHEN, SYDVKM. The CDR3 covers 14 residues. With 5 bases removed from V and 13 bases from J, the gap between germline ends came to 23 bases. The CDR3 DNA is TGTGCCAGCAGTCCTTACATACGTCTTGAAAGCGATTTCTTT. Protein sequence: CASSPYIRLESDFF.

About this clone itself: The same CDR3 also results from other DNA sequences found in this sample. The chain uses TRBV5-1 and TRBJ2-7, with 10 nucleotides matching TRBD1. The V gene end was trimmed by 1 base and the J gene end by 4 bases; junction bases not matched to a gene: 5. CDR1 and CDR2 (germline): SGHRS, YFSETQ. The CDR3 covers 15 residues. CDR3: CASSLTGQGSYEQYF. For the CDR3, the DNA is TGCGCCAGCAGCTTGACGGGACAGGGGTCTTACGAGCAGTACTTC.

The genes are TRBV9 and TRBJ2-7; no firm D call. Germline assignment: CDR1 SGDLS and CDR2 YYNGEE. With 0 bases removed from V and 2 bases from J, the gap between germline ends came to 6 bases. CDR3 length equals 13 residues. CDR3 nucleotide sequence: TGTGCCAGCAGCGTAGCCGCCGCCTACGAGCAGTACTTC. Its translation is CASSVAAAYEQYF. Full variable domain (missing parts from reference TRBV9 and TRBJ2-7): DSGVTQTPKHLITATGQRVTLRCSPRSGDLSVYWYQQSLDQGLQFLIQYYNGEERAKGNILERFSAQQFPDLHSELNLSSLELGDSALYFCASSVAAAYEQYFGPGTRLTVT.

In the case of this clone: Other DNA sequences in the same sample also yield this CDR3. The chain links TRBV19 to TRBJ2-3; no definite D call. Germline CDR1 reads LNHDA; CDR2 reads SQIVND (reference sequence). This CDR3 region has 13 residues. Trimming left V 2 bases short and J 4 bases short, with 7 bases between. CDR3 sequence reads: CASSIRGADTQYF. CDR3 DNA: TGTGCCAGTAGTATACGAGGCGCAGATACGCAGTATTTT.

This chain's CDR3 is CASSEGAKYTEAFF. In DNA form, the CDR3 reads TGTGCCAGCAGTGAAGGGGCAAAGTACACTGAAGCTTTCTTT. This chain joins TRBV6-1 and TRBJ1-1; no reliable D call. V was cut by 1 base and J by 3 bases, with 9 bases left in between. Germline CDR1 and CDR2: MNHNS and SASEGT. This CDR3 contains 14 residues.

This CDR3 is CASSLGIPLVVTDTQYF. The CDR3, as DNA: TGCGCCAGCAGCTTAGGGATCCCCCTCGTCGTTACAGATACGCAGTATTTT. The chain uses TRBV5-1 and TRBJ2-3; no clear D. Germline loops: CDR1 SGHRS, CDR2 YFSETQ. Trimming pared 2 bases from V and 3 bases from J, leaving 19 bases between. The CDR3 covers 17 residues.

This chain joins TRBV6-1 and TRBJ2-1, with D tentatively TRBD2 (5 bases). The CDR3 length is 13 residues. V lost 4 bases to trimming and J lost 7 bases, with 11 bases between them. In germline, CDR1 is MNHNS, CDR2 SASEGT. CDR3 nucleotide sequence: TGTGCCAGCAGTGCTCAGAGGGCGAATGAGCAGTTCTTC. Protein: CASSAQRANEQFF.

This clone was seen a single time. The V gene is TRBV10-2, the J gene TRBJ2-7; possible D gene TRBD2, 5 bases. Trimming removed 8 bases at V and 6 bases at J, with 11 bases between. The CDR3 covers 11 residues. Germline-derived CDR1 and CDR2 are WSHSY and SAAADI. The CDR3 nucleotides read TGCGCCAGCTTTGAGGGTTTCGAGCAGTACTTC. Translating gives CASFEGFEQYF.

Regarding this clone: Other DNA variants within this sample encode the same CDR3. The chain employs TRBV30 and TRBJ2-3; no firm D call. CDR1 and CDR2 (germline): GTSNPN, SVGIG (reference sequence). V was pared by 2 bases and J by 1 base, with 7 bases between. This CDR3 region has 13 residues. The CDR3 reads CAWSRQGTDTQYF. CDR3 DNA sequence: TGTGCCTGGAGTAGACAAGGCACAGATACGCAGTATTTT.

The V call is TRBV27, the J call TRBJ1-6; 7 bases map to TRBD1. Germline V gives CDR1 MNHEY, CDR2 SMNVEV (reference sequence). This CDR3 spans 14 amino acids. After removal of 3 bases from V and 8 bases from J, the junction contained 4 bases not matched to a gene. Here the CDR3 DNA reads TGTGCCAGCAGTTTCGGGACAGTGTATTCACCCCTCCACTTT. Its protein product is CASSFGTVYSPLHF.

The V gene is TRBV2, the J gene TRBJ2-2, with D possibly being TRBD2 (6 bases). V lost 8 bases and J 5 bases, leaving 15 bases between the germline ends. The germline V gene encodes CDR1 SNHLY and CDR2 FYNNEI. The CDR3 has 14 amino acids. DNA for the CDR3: TGTGCCAGCGGAGGAGGGGCGAGGACCGGGGAGCTGTTTTTT. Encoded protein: CASGGGARTGELFF.